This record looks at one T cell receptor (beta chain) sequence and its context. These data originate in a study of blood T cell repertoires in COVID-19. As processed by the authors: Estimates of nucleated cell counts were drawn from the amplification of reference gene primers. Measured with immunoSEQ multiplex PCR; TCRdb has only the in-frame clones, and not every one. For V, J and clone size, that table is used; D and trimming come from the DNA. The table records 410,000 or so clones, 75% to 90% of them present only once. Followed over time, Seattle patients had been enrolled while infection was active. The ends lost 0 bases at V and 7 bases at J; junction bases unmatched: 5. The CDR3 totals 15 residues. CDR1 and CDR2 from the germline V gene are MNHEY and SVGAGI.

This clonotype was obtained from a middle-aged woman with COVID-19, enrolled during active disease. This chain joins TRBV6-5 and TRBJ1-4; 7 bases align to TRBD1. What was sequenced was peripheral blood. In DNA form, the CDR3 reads TGTGCCAGCAGTTACTCTGGGCAGGGGGGTGAAAAACTGTTTTTT. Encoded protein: CASSYSGQGGEKLFF.